This entry concerns a single T cell receptor beta chain. The target antigen is unknown. These data come from a study of PD-1 blockade in classical Hodgkin lymphoma. Each patient experienced a relapse that followed autologous stem cell transplantation, and brentuximab vedotin exposure varied. The table came from immunoSEQ multiplex PCR; TCRdb's copy has only in-frame clones and leaves some out. The repertoire consists of more than 20,000 clones, with about 67% occurring once and the leading ten covering 12%. General study points: Newly diagnosed patients had baseline TCR diversity that was reportedly lower than that of healthy donors.

This CDR3 has 14 residues. Germline loops: CDR1 ENHRY, CDR2 SYGVKD. Trimming left V 6 bases short and J 2 bases short, with 14 bases between. The material was peripheral blood mononuclear cells (PBMCs), obtained before the second cycle of nivolumab. The chain carries TRBV10-3 and TRBJ2-7, with D possibly matching TRBD2 (5 bases). This clonotype originated in a human donor with classical Hodgkin lymphoma. CDR3 DNA sequence: TGTGCCATCAGGGACTCGAGGGCCACCTACGAGCAGTACTTC. Protein product: CAIRDSRATYEQYF.